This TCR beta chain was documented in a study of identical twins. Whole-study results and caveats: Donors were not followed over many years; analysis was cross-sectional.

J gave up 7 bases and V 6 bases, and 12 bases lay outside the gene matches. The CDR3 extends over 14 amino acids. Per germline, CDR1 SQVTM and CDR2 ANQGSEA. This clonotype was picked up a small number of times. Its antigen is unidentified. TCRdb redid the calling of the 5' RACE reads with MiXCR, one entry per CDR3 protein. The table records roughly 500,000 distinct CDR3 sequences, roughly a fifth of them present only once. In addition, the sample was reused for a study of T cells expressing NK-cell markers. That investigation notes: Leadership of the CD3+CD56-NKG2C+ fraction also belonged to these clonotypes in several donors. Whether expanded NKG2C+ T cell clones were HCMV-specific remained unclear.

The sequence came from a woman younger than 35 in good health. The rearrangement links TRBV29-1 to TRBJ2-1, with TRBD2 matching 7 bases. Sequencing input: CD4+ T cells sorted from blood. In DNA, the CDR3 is TGCAGCGTCGCAAACCTCCGGACTAGTAATGAGCAGTTCTTC. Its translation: CSVANLRTSNEQFF.